These T cell receptor beta chains were read from a single sample in a study of OX40 agonist ivuxolimab in advanced cancers. Data came from immunoSEQ multiplex PCR; TCRdb stores just in-frame clones and leaves some out. The data contain under 140,000 clones, around 90% of them singletons. The specimen was CD4+ or CD8+ T cells sorted from blood, collected in a trial of the OX40 agonist ivuxolimab. These receptors were collected from an adult with an advanced solid tumor such as melanoma, head and neck, liver or kidney cancer. Both conserved end residues are part of each CDR3. A D gene is named only where the DNA matches it firmly. Size is omitted from some rows. Given values are once, few, many or a class for expanded clones.

TRBV12-5	TRBJ1-5	NA	NA	CASGVGALYSNQPQHF	TGTGCCAGTGGGGTCGGAGCCCTCTATAGCAATCAGCCCCAGCATTTT
TRBV27	TRBJ1-2	TRBD1	NA	CASSNRGYGYTF	TGTGCCAGCAGTAACAGGGGCTATGGCTACACCTTC
TRBV7-9	TRBJ2-3	NA	NA	CASSLVQGLADTQYF	TGTGCCAGCAGCTTAGTACAAGGGTTAGCAGATACGCAGTATTTT
TRBV5-6	TRBJ2-6	TRBD2	once	CASSLTLAGLAGANVLTF	TGTGCCAGCAGCTTAACACTAGCCGGACTAGCTGGGGCCAACGTCCTGACTTTC
TRBV6-4	TRBJ1-2	TRBD1	NA	CASSAGTGVNGYTF	TGTGCCAGCAGCGCCGGGACAGGGGTAAATGGCTACACCTTC
TRBV30	TRBJ2-2	NA	NA	CAWRGDTGELFF	TGTGCCTGGAGAGGGGACACCGGGGAGCTGTTTTTT
TRBV14	TRBJ2-5	NA	NA	CASSQFFGGFLETQYF	TGTGCCAGCAGCCAGTTTTTCGGGGGCTTTCTAGAGACCCAGTACTTC
TRBV19	TRBJ2-7	NA	once	CASSIDPSSYEQYF	TGTGCCAGTAGTATAGACCCTAGCTCCTACGAGCAGTACTTC
TRBV28	TRBJ1-2	TRBD1	few	CASSSGTGKGYGYTF	TGTGCCAGCAGTTCCGGGACAGGGAAGGGCTATGGCTACACCTTC
TRBV18	TRBJ2-3	NA	NA	CASSPKVYTQYF	TGTGCCAGCTCCCCGAAGGTATATACGCAGTATTTT
TRBV4-3	TRBJ1-4	NA	NA	CASSPLGGSTEKLFF	TGCGCCAGCAGCCCCCTCGGGGGATCCACCGAAAAACTGTTTTTT